The clone carrying this T cell receptor (beta chain) was counted once. The antigen is unknown. Sampled while nominally healthy, donors likely had unrecorded immune exposures. The sample comes from a study of cytomegalovirus exposure and HLA in healthy donors. About the study: Within the Caucasian-associated ancestry cluster were under 85% of the roughly 400 genotyped donors.

Findings and caveats of the study: Sequencing artifact likely explains a cluster of highly shared sequence variants.

Use of 60 Vbeta and 13 Jbeta primers characterized the PCR. Per the authors' pipeline: An analysis that came later counted around 80 million unique TCR beta chains, approximately 11 million shared. The assay was immunoSEQ multiplex PCR, and TCRdb's table has in-frame clones only and misses some. Clone size and the V and J calls come from that table; the DNA yielded D and trimming. The data hold about 130,000 clones, with under 85% observed a single time. This CDR3 contains 14 residues. V gave up 4 bases and J gave up 8 bases, with 15 bases separating them. Germline lookup yields CDR1 SGHRS and CDR2 YFSETQ.

The chain combines TRBV5-1 with TRBJ2-2, with D possibly matching TRBD1 (6 bases). The source is a woman aged 50 to 65 in good health and CMV-seropositive. The source material was PBMCs. The CDR3 DNA follows: TGCGCCAGCAGCCCCACCTCAGGGGTGGGGGAGCTGTTTTTT. Translating gives CASSPTSGVGELFF.